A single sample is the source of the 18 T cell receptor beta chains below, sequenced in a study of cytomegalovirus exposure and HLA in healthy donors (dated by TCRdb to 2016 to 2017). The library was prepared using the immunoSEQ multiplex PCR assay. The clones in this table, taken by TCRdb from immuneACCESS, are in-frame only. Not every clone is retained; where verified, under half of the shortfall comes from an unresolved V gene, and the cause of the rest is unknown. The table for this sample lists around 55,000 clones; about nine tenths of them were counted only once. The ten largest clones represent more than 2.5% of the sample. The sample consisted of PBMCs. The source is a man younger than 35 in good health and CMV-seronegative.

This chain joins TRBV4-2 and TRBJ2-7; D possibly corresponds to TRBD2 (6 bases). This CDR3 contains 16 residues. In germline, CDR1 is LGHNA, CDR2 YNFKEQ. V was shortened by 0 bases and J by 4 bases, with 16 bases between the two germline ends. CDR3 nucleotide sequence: TGTGCCAGCAGCCAAGACTGGAGGGAGGAGGGTTACGAGCAGTACTTC. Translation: CASSQDWREEGYEQYF.

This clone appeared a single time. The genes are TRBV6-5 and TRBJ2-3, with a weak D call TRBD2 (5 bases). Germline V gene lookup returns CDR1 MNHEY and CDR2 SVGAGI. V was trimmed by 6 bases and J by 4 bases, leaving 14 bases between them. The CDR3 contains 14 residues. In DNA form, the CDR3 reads TGTGCCAGCAGCCGACTAAGCGGCCCAGATACGCAGTATTTT. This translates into CASSRLSGPDTQYF.

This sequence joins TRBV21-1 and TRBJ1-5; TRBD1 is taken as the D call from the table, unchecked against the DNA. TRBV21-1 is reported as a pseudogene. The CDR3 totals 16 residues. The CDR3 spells CASSWSGTGAPQPQHF. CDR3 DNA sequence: TGTGCCAGCAGCTGGTCAGGGACAGGGGCCCCTCAGCCCCAGCATTTT.

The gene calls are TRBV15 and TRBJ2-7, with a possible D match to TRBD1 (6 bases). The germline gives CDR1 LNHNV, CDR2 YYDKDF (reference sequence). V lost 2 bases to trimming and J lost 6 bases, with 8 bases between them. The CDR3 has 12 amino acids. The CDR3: CATSRTGSEQYF. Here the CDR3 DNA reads TGTGCCACCAGCAGAACAGGGTCCGAGCAGTACTTC.

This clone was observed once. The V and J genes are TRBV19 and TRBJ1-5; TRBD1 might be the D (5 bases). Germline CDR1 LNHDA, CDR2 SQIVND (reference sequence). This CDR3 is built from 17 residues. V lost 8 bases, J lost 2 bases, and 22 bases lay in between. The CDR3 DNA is TGTGCCAGTCGCCTCGACAGTGGCGGGGTGGGCAATCAGCCCCAGCATTTT. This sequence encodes CASRLDSGGVGNQPQHF. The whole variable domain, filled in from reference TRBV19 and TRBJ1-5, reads DGGITQSPKYLFRKEGQNVTLSCEQNLNHDAMYWYRQDPGQGLRLIYYSQIVNDFQKGDIAEGYSVSREKKESFPLTVTSAQKNPTAFYLCASRLDSGGVGNQPQHFGDGTRLSIL.

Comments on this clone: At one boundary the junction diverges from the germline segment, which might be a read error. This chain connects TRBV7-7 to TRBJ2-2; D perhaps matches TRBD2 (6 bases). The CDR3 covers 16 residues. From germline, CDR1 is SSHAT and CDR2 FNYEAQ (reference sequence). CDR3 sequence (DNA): TGTGCTAGCAGCTTAGTTCCCGGGAGTAGGACCGGGGAGCTGTTTTTT. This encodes CASSLVPGSRTGELFF.

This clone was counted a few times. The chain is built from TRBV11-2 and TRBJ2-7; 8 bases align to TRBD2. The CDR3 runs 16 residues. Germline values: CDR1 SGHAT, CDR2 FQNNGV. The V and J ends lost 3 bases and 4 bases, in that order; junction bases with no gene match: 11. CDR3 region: CASSFQLGLGKYEQYF. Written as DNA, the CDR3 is TGTGCCAGCAGCTTCCAGCTGGGACTAGGAAAGTACGAGCAGTACTTC. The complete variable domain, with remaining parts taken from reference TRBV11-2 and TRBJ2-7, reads EAGVAQSPRYKIIEKRQSVAFWCNPISGHATLYWYQQILGQGPKLLIQFQNNGVVDDSQLPKDRFSAERLKGVDSTLKIQPAKLEDSAVYLCASSFQLGLGKYEQYFGPGTRLTVT.

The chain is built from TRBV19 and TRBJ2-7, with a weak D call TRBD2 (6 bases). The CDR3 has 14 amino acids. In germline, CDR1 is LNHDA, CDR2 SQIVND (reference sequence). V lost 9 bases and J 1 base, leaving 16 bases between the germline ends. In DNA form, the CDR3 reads TGTGCCAGAACCGGGCGGGACCCTTCCTACGAGCAGTACTTC. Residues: CARTGRDPSYEQYF.

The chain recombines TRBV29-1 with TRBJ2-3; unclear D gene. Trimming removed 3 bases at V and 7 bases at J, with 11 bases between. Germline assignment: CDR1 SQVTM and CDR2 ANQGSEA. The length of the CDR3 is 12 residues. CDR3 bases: TGCAGCGTTGACCCAGGTTCTAATACGCAGTATTTT. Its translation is CSVDPGSNTQYF.

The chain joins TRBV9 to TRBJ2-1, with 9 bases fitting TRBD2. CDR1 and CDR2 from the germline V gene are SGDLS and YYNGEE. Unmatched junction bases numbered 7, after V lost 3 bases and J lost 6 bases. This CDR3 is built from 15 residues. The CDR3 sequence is CASSDTGTSLNEQFF. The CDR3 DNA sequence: TGTGCCAGCAGCGATACCGGGACTAGCCTCAATGAGCAGTTCTTC.

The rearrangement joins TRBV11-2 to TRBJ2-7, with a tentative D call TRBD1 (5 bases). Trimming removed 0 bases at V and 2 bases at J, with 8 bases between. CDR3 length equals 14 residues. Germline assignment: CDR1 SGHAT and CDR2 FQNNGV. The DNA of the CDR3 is TGTGCCAGCAGCTTAGAGGCAGGGACCTACGAGCAGTACTTC. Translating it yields CASSLEAGTYEQYF.

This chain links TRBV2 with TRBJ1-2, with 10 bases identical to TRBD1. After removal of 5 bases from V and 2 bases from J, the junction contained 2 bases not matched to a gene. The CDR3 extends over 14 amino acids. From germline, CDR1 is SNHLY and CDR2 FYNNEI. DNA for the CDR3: TGTGCCAGCAGTCGACAGGGGGCGAACTATGGCTACACCTTC. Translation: CASSRQGANYGYTF.

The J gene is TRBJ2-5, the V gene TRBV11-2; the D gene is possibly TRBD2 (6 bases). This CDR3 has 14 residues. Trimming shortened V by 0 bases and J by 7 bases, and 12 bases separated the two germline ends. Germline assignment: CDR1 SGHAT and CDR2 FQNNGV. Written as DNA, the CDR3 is TGTGCCAGCAGCTTAGATCCGGGGGTGACGACCCAGTACTTC. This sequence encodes CASSLDPGVTTQYF.

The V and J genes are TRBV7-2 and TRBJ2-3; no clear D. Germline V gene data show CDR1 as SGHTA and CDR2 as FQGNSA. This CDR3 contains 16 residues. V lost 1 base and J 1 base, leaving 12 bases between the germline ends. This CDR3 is CASSLGSTLRTDTQYF. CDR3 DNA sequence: TGTGCCAGCAGCTTAGGTTCGACTCTACGCACAGATACGCAGTATTTT.

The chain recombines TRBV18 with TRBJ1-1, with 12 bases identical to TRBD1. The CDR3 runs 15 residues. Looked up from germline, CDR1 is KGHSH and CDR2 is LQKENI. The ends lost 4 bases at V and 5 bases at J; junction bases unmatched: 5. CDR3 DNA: TGTGCCAGCTCACAGTCGGGACAGGGGGCGACTGAAGCTTTCTTT. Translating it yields CASSQSGQGATEAFF.

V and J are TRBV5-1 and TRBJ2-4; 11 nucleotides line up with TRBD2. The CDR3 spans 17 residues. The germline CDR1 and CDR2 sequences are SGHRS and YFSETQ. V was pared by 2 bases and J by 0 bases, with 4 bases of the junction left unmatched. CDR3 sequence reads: CASSFVAGGRAKNIQYF. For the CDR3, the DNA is TGCGCCAGCAGCTTTGTAGCGGGAGGGCGAGCCAAAAACATTCAGTACTTC.

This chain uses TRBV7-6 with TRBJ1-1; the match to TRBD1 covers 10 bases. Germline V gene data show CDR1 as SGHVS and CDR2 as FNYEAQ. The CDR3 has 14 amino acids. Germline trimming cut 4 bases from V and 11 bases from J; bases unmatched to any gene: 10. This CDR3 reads CASSSTATGGAAFF. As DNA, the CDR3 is TGTGCCAGCAGCTCAACTGCGACAGGGGGCGCGGCTTTCTTT.

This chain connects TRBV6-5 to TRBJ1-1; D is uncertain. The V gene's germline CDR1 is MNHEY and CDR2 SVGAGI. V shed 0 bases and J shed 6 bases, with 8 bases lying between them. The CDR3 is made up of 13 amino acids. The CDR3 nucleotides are TGTGCCAGCAGTTACTCGACATCTGCTGAAGCTTTCTTT. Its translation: CASSYSTSAEAFF.